This T cell receptor (beta chain) was observed in a study of shared clonotypes between healthy human individuals. Study results and limitations: Sharing across a few donors was seen in 4.5% to 6.5% of naive CD4 clonotypes. Clonotype sharing among donors, it was expected, would be affected by sequencing depth. What limited the represented genetic and exposure-history diversity was the small number of donors.

In the case of this clone: What it recognizes is unknown.

Memory CD4+ cells were the fraction left after CD45RA+ naive selection. Some clones are missing from TCRdb's copy, which holds only in-frame ones; the method was immunoSEQ multiplex PCR. This table holds hundreds of thousands of clones, around three quarters found once. The material sequenced was memory CD4+ T cells sorted from blood. Subset of the sample: CD45RA-negative fraction. The sequence derives from a woman aged 25 to 39 in good health.

The CDR3: CASSLLAVGETQYF. CDR3 coding DNA: TGTGCCAGCAGTTTATTAGCCGTGGGGGAGACCCAGTACTTC. The chain joins TRBV28 to TRBJ2-5; D unclear. The V end lost 1 base, the J end lost 5 bases, and 11 bases lay between the germline ends. Germline CDR1 MDHEN, CDR2 SYDVKM. There are 14 residues in the CDR3. The whole variable domain, filled in from reference TRBV28 and TRBJ2-5, reads DVKVTQSSRYLVKRTGEKVFLECVQDMDHENMFWYRQDPGLGLRLIYFSYDVKMKEKGDIPEGYSVSREKKERFSLILESASTNQTSMYLCASSLLAVGETQYFGPGTRLLVL.